The rows below give T cell receptor beta chains drawn from one sample of a study of T cell repertoires in ileal Crohn's disease. Clones were sequenced by immunoSEQ multiplex PCR, and TCRdb holds only the in-frame ones, with some missing. This sample has more than 13,000 clones, with around 80% found just once. The sample consisted of ileal tissue. The receptor source for this set is an adult with Crohn's disease. Both conserved end residues are trimmed from each CDR3. Size is stated for part of the rows, as once, few or many counts, or as a class when the clone is expanded.

J | size | V | CDR3
TRBJ1-2 | NA | TRBV5-5 | ASSLRGPGAREWGYGYT
TRBJ1-5 | NA | TRBV28 | ASSPDTISNQPQH
TRBJ2-6 | NA | TRBV6-5 | ASMRFSSGANVLT
TRBJ2-2 | NA | TRBV7-2 | ASSPSDGELF
TRBJ2-1 | NA | TRBV27 | ASSRLAGAYNEQF
TRBJ2-7 | NA | TRBV5-5 | ASSSGTGGYEQY
TRBJ1-4 | few | TRBV4-2 | ASSDQGEKLF
TRBJ2-1 | NA | TRBV5-6 | ASIDTSSYNEQF
TRBJ2-1 | NA | TRBV19 | ASSIQGRWGNEQF
TRBJ2-1 | NA | TRBV5-5 | ASSSKDEQF
TRBJ1-1 | few | TRBV4-3 | ASSQGRTEAF
TRBJ1-5 | few | TRBV7-8 | ASSAGDQPQH
TRBJ1-1 | NA | TRBV20-1 | SALSIPEAF
TRBJ2-7 | once | TRBV30 | AIGQGAYEQY
TRBJ2-3 | NA | TRBV4-2 | ASSQDLINDTQY
TRBJ2-2 | few | TRBV7-2 | ASSLNSGGELF
TRBJ2-1 | NA | TRBV5-5 | ASSLSVGSGRNEQF
TRBJ2-5 | NA | TRBV11-2 | ASSLMARAETQY
TRBJ2-1 | NA | TRBV15 | ATSTLAGGPNEQF
TRBJ1-6 | NA | TRBV5-1 | ASSLTIGSPLH
TRBJ2-2 | NA | TRBV28 | ASSLLGVTPELF
TRBJ2-3 | NA | TRBV10-3 | AILAGAVDTQY
TRBJ2-1 | NA | TRBV6-5 | ASSSRTGGEGEQF
TRBJ1-5 | NA | TRBV27 | ASSLSWSNQPQH
TRBJ2-7 | NA | TRBV7-2 | ASRPDQGPGEQY
TRBJ1-2 | NA | TRBV2 | ASSVGLPGYGYT
TRBJ2-7 | NA | TRBV9 | ASSGTRGLGPSYEQY
TRBJ1-1 | once | TRBV28 | ASSPWEGRGTEAF
TRBJ2-5 | NA | TRBV30 | AWSVLGGETQY
TRBJ1-6 | few | TRBV6-6 | ASSNNSPGSPLH
TRBJ2-5 | few | TRBV9 | ASSVSSETQY
TRBJ1-2 | NA | TRBV6-5 | ASSNQGARGYT
TRBJ2-1 | NA | TRBV4-3 | ASSQDGRGQGRHEQF
TRBJ1-1 | NA | TRBV7-9 | ASSLGSTEAF
TRBJ2-1 | NA | TRBV6-5 | ASSYRGGGNEQF
TRBJ1-4 | NA | TRBV5-1 | ASSLGGSREKLF
TRBJ2-5 | NA | TRBV10-3 | AISDSSGEETQY
TRBJ1-1 | NA | TRBV6-5 | ASTSIDRGTEAF
TRBJ2-7 | once | TRBV7-6 | ASSSLAGVEQY
TRBJ1-5 | NA | TRBV7-2 | ASSLSPSNQPQH
TRBJ2-1 | NA | TRBV15 | ATSRGLFSFGF
TRBJ2-2 | NA | TRBV7-2 | ASSLSDGELF
TRBJ2-4 | NA | TRBV28 | ASSLRGKDIQY
TRBJ1-5 | NA | TRBV6-1 | ASSASGTPNQPQH
TRBJ2-3 | NA | TRBV5-8 | ASLRGGDTQY
TRBJ1-1 | NA | TRBV19 | ASTQETVDINTEAF
TRBJ1-6 | NA | TRBV30 | AWSGRGDSPLH
TRBJ1-2 | NA | TRBV6-5 | ASSYPGGVDGYT
TRBJ1-3 | NA | TRBV7-3 | ASSARPLGSGNTIY
TRBJ2-3 | NA | TRBV19 | ASSIEGGRPDTQY
TRBJ2-6 | NA | TRBV27 | ASSLSSGANVLT
TRBJ2-7 | NA | TRBV9 | ASSVGGTGFSEQY
TRBJ2-7 | NA | TRBV2 | ASSESQGIIIYEQY
TRBJ1-4 | few | TRBV4-3 | ASSQEGEITEKLF
TRBJ1-2 | NA | TRBV5-4 | ASSSLTGLGGYT
TRBJ1-1 | NA | TRBV2 | ASSLQGGTEAF
TRBJ2-4 | NA | TRBV27 | ASSPADMRVNIQY